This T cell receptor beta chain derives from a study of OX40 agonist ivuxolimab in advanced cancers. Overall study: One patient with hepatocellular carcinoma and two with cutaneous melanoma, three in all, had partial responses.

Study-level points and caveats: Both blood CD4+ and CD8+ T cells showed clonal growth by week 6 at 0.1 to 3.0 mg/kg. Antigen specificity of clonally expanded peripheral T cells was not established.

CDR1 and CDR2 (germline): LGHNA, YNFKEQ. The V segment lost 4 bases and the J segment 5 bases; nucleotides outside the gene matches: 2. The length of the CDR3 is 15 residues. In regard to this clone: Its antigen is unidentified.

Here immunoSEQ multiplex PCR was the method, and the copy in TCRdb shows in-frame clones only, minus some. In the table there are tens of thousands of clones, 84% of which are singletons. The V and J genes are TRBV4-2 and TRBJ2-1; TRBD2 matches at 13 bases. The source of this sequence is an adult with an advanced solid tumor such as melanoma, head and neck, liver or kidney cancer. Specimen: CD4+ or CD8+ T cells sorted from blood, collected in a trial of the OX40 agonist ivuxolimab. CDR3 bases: TGTGCCAGCAGCCCCGGACTAGCGGGGGACAATGAGCAGTTCTTC. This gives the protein CASSPGLAGDNEQFF.